This T cell receptor (beta chain) is from a study of blood T cell repertoires in COVID-19. In the study overall: COVID-19 samples, acute and convalescent, were from the United States, Italy and Spain. T cells, B-cell-depleted T cells, or PBMCs provided the cDNA or gDNA that served as material.

Under the authors' procedure: Amplification from reference gene primers served as the basis for estimated nucleated cell counts. TCRdb's copy holds only in-frame clones and misses some; the assay was immunoSEQ multiplex PCR. V and J calls and clone size are given by that table; D and trimming were obtained from the DNA. This table holds 85,000 to 130,000 clones, more than 75% found once. Looked up from germline, CDR1 is MDHEN and CDR2 is SYDVKM. The CDR3 covers 11 residues. The ends were cut back, 7 bases at V and 3 bases at J, with 7 bases in the middle. The receptor's source is a man aged 60 to 75 with acute or convalescent COVID-19. V is TRBV28 and J is TRBJ2-7; no reliable D call. The material sequenced was peripheral blood. This CDR3 reads CASKELYEQYF. CDR3 DNA sequence: TGTGCCAGCAAAGAGCTCTACGAGCAGTACTTC.